One and the same sample provided the 8 T cell receptor beta chains below, sequenced in a study of metastatic and nonmetastatic thyroid tumors. Every patient underwent thyroid surgery untreated. Using MiXCR, TCRdb re-called clones from the PCR reads. The data contain 30,000 or so clones, roughly 21% of them singletons. Sequenced sample: blood. These receptors came from a female donor with papillary thyroid cancer or a benign thyroid nodule (not recorded which). Some clones in this sample may be carry-over from other donors' samples.

This clone has a handful of counts. The J gene is TRBJ1-4, the V gene TRBV12-3 or TRBV12-4, with TRBD1 as a possible D gene (6 bases). This CDR3 region has 14 residues. Trimming removed 6 bases from V and 8 bases from J, with 16 bases in between. The CDR3 DNA is TGTGCCAGCAGCCAGGGACACCGGGCAGAAAAACTGTTTTTT. Translating gives CASSQGHRAEKLFF.

This clone was seen at least ten times. The chain joins TRBV2 to TRBJ2-4, with 9 bases fitting TRBD1. Germline V lookup: CDR1 SNHLY, CDR2 FYNNEI. There are 13 residues in the CDR3. The trim removed 11 bases at V and 1 base at J, leaving 3 bases unmatched. CDR3 DNA: TGTGCCGGGACAGGGCTTGCCAAAAACATTCAGTACTTC. This translates into CAGTGLAKNIQYF.

In the case of this clone: The junction does not match germline at one end; this may be a read error. The chain has TRBV24-1 and TRBJ2-2; tentatively, D is TRBD1 or TRBD2 (5 bases each). The germline gives CDR1 KGHDR, CDR2 SFDVKD. The CDR3 spans 16 residues. DNA for the CDR3: TGTGCCACCTGTGAAAAGACAGTCTGGGACGCCGGGGAGCTGTTTTTT. This encodes CATCEKTVWDAGELFF.

By share of the sample, this clone is medium-sized. V gene TRBV4-1 combines with J gene TRBJ2-3; tentatively, D is TRBD1 (5 bases). Germline V gene lookup returns CDR1 MGHRA and CDR2 YSYEKL. The CDR3 runs to 17 residues. Trimming took 0 bases from V and 4 from J, leaving 17 bases between them. In DNA, the CDR3 is TGCGCCAGCAGCCAAGATAGGGGCTTAGGGGCCTCAGATACGCAGTATTTT. Encoded protein: CASSQDRGLGASDTQYF.

This clone was detected many times. J is TRBJ1-5 and V is TRBV6-1; 9 bases fit TRBD1. This CDR3 has 14 residues. Germline CDR1 is MNHNS and CDR2 is SASEGT. J gave up 2 bases and V 4 bases, and 0 bases lay outside the gene matches. The CDR3 reads CASSGTGGNQPQHF. CDR3 nucleotides: TGTGCCAGCAGTGGGACAGGGGGCAATCAGCCCCAGCATTTT.

This clone was recorded a few times. J is TRBJ2-7 and V is TRBV9, with 7 bases lining up with TRBD1. Germline trimming cut 0 bases from V and 2 bases from J; bases unmatched to any gene: 5. Germline V gene data show CDR1 as SGDLS and CDR2 as YYNGEE. The CDR3 totals 15 residues. CDR3 sequence: CASSVGTGRAYEQYF. Here the CDR3 DNA reads TGTGCCAGCAGCGTAGGGACAGGCAGAGCCTACGAGCAGTACTTC. Full variable domain (remainder filled in from reference TRBV9 and TRBJ2-7): DSGVTQTPKHLITATGQRVTLRCSPRSGDLSVYWYQQSLDQGLQFLIQYYNGEERAKGNILERFSAQQFPDLHSELNLSSLELGDSALYFCASSVGTGRAYEQYFGPGTRLTVT.

This chain uses TRBV12-3 or TRBV12-4 with TRBJ2-5; a possible D gene is TRBD2 (6 bases). CDR3 size: 15 residues. Trimming stripped 6 bases from V and 5 bases from J, with 19 bases between. DNA for the CDR3: TGTGCCAGCAGGGGGGAGGAACCTCGCGGGGAGACCCAGTACTTC. Protein: CASRGEEPRGETQYF.

The table lists this clone with many counts. J is TRBJ2-2 and V is TRBV9; D unresolved. The CDR3 length is 16 residues. The V and J ends lost 1 base and 1 base respectively, with 11 bases between them. Germline V gives CDR1 SGDLS, CDR2 YYNGEE. DNA for the CDR3: TGTGCCAGCAGCGTAATGGGTACAATGAACACCGGGGAGCTGTTTTTT. Its protein is CASSVMGTMNTGELFF.